This is a list of T cell receptor beta chains from one sample in a study of PD-1 blockade in classical Hodgkin lymphoma. TCRdb keeps only in-frame clones here, not all; method: immunoSEQ multiplex PCR. The sample contains nearly 20,000 clones, around 80% of which appear only once. Sequenced here: peripheral blood mononuclear cells (PBMCs), sampled before the fourth cycle of nivolumab. Receptors were obtained from a human donor with classical Hodgkin lymphoma. Both conserved end residues are part of each CDR3. Each record gives: CDR3 DNA, CDR3 protein, J gene, D gene, V gene, clone size. D genes are given only for firm matches. Where a row states a size, it is once, few, many or the class of an expanded clone; other rows omit it.

DNA: TGTGCCAGCAGCTTAGTGTGGGCCGGCCAAGAGACCCAGTACTTC
CDR3: CASSLVWAGQETQYF
J: TRBJ2-5
D: NA
V: TRBV7-2
size: NA

DNA: TGCGCCAGCAGCCAAGAGGGTCGATCAGATACGCAGTATTTT
CDR3: CASSQEGRSDTQYF
J: TRBJ2-3
D: NA
V: TRBV4-1
size: NA

DNA: TGCGCCAGCAGCTTCCGGGCTCCCAATCAGCCCCAGCATTTT
CDR3: CASSFRAPNQPQHF
J: TRBJ1-5
D: NA
V: TRBV4-1
size: NA

DNA: TGTGCCAGCAGTTACAGGGCCCCCCTCTACAATGAGCAGTTCTTC
CDR3: CASSYRAPLYNEQFF
J: TRBJ2-1
D: NA
V: TRBV6-5
size: NA

DNA: TGTGCCAGCAGTCCTCCTAGCGGAGGGAGGGAGCAGTACTTC
CDR3: CASSPPSGGREQYF
J: TRBJ2-7
D: TRBD2
V: TRBV6-5
size: few

DNA: TGCGCCAGCAGCTCAGGGACAGGGGGCTACGAGCAGTACTTC
CDR3: CASSSGTGGYEQYF
J: TRBJ2-7
D: TRBD1
V: TRBV5-1
size: NA

DNA: TGTGCCAGCAGCTTAGTCGGCGGGGAGCTGTTTTTT
CDR3: CASSLVGGELFF
J: TRBJ2-2
D: NA
V: TRBV7-9
size: NA

DNA: TGTGCCAGCAGTTTAAGAGCAGACTATTCCTACGAGCAGTACTTC
CDR3: CASSLRADYSYEQYF
J: TRBJ2-7
D: NA
V: TRBV27
size: few

DNA: TGTGCCAGCAGTTACCCTGGGGCCAACGTCCTGACTTTC
CDR3: CASSYPGANVLTF
J: TRBJ2-6
D: NA
V: TRBV6-5
size: NA

DNA: TGTGCCAGCAGTCTCGGACGGCTGGTCAATGAGCAGTTCTTC
CDR3: CASSLGRLVNEQFF
J: TRBJ2-1
D: NA
V: TRBV28
size: NA

DNA: TGCGCCAGCAGCTTAGAACGTTCGAACACTGAAGCTTTCTTT
CDR3: CASSLERSNTEAFF
J: TRBJ1-1
D: NA
V: TRBV5-1
size: NA

DNA: TGTGCCAGCAGCCCCCAGGACAGACCTAGCACAGATACGCAGTATTTT
CDR3: CASSPQDRPSTDTQYF
J: TRBJ2-3
D: NA
V: TRBV7-9
size: NA

DNA: TGTGCCAGCAGAAGGGGCAATCAGCCCCAGCATTTT
CDR3: CASRRGNQPQHF
J: TRBJ1-5
D: NA
V: TRBV6-5
size: NA

DNA: TGTGCCAGCTCGCCCCGGGACACCCACACAGATACGCAGTATTTT
CDR3: CASSPRDTHTDTQYF
J: TRBJ2-3
D: NA
V: TRBV18
size: NA

DNA: TGTGCCTCTAAGGTAGGGGGTTACACTGAAGCTTTCTTT
CDR3: CASKVGGYTEAFF
J: TRBJ1-1
D: NA
V: TRBV10-3
size: NA

DNA: TGCGCCAGCAGCTTGCGTAGGGAGGGGTACGAGCAGTACTTC
CDR3: CASSLRREGYEQYF
J: TRBJ2-7
D: TRBD2
V: TRBV5-1
size: NA

DNA: TGCGCCAGCAGCCAAGATTACCAGAGTTACAATGAGCAGTTCTTC
CDR3: CASSQDYQSYNEQFF
J: TRBJ2-1
D: NA
V: TRBV4-3
size: NA

DNA: TGTGCCAGCAGCCACCGGGACAGGGGATTCAACGAGCAGTACTTC
CDR3: CASSHRDRGFNEQYF
J: TRBJ2-7
D: TRBD1
V: TRBV7-8
size: NA

DNA: TGTGCCAGTAGTAGGGACGGATCTATGAACACTGAAGCTTTCTTT
CDR3: CASSRDGSMNTEAFF
J: TRBJ1-1
D: NA
V: TRBV19
size: NA

DNA: TGTGCCACCAGCAGAGGGGCCCATGTAGAAGGCAATGAGCAGTTCTTC
CDR3: CATSRGAHVEGNEQFF
J: TRBJ2-1
D: NA
V: TRBV15
size: NA

DNA: TGTGCCAGCAGTGAAGCGATCGGTGACTATGGCTACACCTTC
CDR3: CASSEAIGDYGYTF
J: TRBJ1-2
D: NA
V: TRBV2
size: NA

DNA: TGTGCCAGCAACACAAAAGGTCTGACTTTAAACAATGAGCAGTTCTTC
CDR3: CASNTKGLTLNNEQFF
J: TRBJ2-1
D: NA
V: TRBV5-6
size: few

DNA: TGTGCTAGTGGTTTGCAGGGGTGGTTGGAGACCCAGTACTTC
CDR3: CASGLQGWLETQYF
J: TRBJ2-5
D: NA
V: TRBV12-5
size: once

DNA: TGTGCCAGCAGCTTAGAGGGTAGACTACAAGAGACCCAGTACTTC
CDR3: CASSLEGRLQETQYF
J: TRBJ2-5
D: NA
V: TRBV7-9
size: NA

DNA: TGCGCCAGCAGCCAAGAAAGGCAGGGGGGAACTGAAGCTTTCTTT
CDR3: CASSQERQGGTEAFF
J: TRBJ1-1
D: TRBD1
V: TRBV4-1
size: NA

DNA: TGTGCCTGGAGTGTAGGCCCAGGGTACTCCTACAATGAGCAGTTCTTC
CDR3: CAWSVGPGYSYNEQFF
J: TRBJ2-1
D: NA
V: TRBV30
size: NA

DNA: TGTGCCTGGAGTGCCGGGATGGTGGTTAGTGAAGCTTTCTTT
CDR3: CAWSAGMVVSEAFF
J: TRBJ1-1
D: NA
V: TRBV30
size: NA

DNA: TGTGCCAGCAGCGTCGACACAAGCTCTGGAAACACCATATATTTT
CDR3: CASSVDTSSGNTIYF
J: TRBJ1-3
D: NA
V: TRBV9
size: NA

DNA: TGTGCCAGCACCCTCGGAGGGGGGAGCTCCTACGAGCAGTACTTC
CDR3: CASTLGGGSSYEQYF
J: TRBJ2-7
D: NA
V: TRBV7-2
size: NA

DNA: TGTGCCAGTAGTATAGACGTGGGACAGCCGAACACTGAAGCTTTCTTT
CDR3: CASSIDVGQPNTEAFF
J: TRBJ1-1
D: TRBD1
V: TRBV19
size: NA

DNA: TGTGCCAGCAGCGCAGGGCTTTGGGATGAAAAACTGTTTTTT
CDR3: CASSAGLWDEKLFF
J: TRBJ1-4
D: NA
V: TRBV2
size: medium-sized

DNA: TGTGCCAGTAGTACTTGGGAGGGTAGGGATGAAAAACTGTTTTTT
CDR3: CASSTWEGRDEKLFF
J: TRBJ1-4
D: NA
V: TRBV19
size: NA

DNA: TGTGCCAGCAGCAATACGGGGGGATCGCAGTATTTT
CDR3: CASSNTGGSQYF
J: TRBJ2-3
D: TRBD2
V: TRBV7-3
size: NA

DNA: TGTGCCAGCACCGCTAGGGGTAGTGAGATTACTGAAGCTTTCTTT
CDR3: CASTARGSEITEAFF
J: TRBJ1-1
D: NA
V: TRBV2
size: NA

DNA: TGTGCCAGCAGCGACGGTCCCCCCAACTATGGCTACACCTTC
CDR3: CASSDGPPNYGYTF
J: TRBJ1-2
D: NA
V: TRBV27
size: NA

DNA: TGTGCCAGCAGCTTGAGGGGGGGAGATACGCAGTATTTT
CDR3: CASSLRGGDTQYF
J: TRBJ2-3
D: NA
V: TRBV5-6
size: NA

DNA: TGCGCCAGCAGCTTAACCGGGACAGGTAACGAGCAGTACTTC
CDR3: CASSLTGTGNEQYF
J: TRBJ2-7
D: TRBD1
V: TRBV5-1
size: NA

DNA: TGCGCCAGCAGCCAAGAGTACACTGAAGCTTTCTTT
CDR3: CASSQEYTEAFF
J: TRBJ1-1
D: NA
V: TRBV4-1
size: NA

DNA: TGTGCCAGCAGCTTGGACCAAGAGACCCAGTACTTC
CDR3: CASSLDQETQYF
J: TRBJ2-5
D: NA
V: TRBV5-4
size: NA

DNA: TGCGCCAGCAGCTTGGGTGCAGGGGACGGCTACACCTTC
CDR3: CASSLGAGDGYTF
J: TRBJ1-2
D: NA
V: TRBV5-1
size: NA

DNA: TGTGCCAGTAGTATAGTGCATTTAGGGGGGGCCAACGTCCTGACTTTC
CDR3: CASSIVHLGGANVLTF
J: TRBJ2-6
D: NA
V: TRBV19
size: NA

DNA: TGCGCCAGCAGCCAATTTCGGGGAGAGACCCAGTACTTC
CDR3: CASSQFRGETQYF
J: TRBJ2-5
D: NA
V: TRBV4-1
size: NA

DNA: TGTGCCAGCAGCTTAACTGCGGGAGGGCCCAGCTACGAGCAGTACTTC
CDR3: CASSLTAGGPSYEQYF
J: TRBJ2-7
D: TRBD2
V: TRBV7-9
size: few

DNA: TGTGCCAGCAGTGAAAGGGTCAACACTGAAGCTTTCTTT
CDR3: CASSERVNTEAFF
J: TRBJ1-1
D: NA
V: TRBV6-1
size: NA

DNA: TGTGTCAGCACCTCCGGAAGGTCCTACGAGCAGTACTTC
CDR3: CVSTSGRSYEQYF
J: TRBJ2-7
D: NA
V: TRBV13
size: NA

DNA: TGTGCCAGCAGAAAGGGATCCACCGGGGAGCTGTTTTTT
CDR3: CASRKGSTGELFF
J: TRBJ2-2
D: NA
V: TRBV9
size: NA